These T cell receptor beta chains were read from a single sample in a study of T cells in Graves' hyperthyroidism and ophthalmopathy. TCRdb reprocessed the multiplex PCR reads with MiXCR, giving one entry per CDR3 protein. Found here are 500,000 to 550,000 distinct CDR3 sequences, about a fifth of them singletons; the top ten hold 26%. Sequencing was carried out using blood. The receptors originated from a man between 18 and 35 years old with Graves' hyperthyroidism. Each CDR3 is given with its conserved first and last residue.

v_call cdr3_aa
TRBV29-1 CSVPLYAGDTEAFF
TRBV5-5 CASSLVPGALNTEAFF
TRBV12-3/TRBV12-4 CASSLWPDSFDSWGNYGYTF
TRBV28 CASSLAQIPYGYTF
TRBV6-1 CASSRDRVNGYTF
TRBV10-3 CATGTSLGEQYF
TRBV18 CASSPLGQGVAPQHF
TRBV28 CASSFVGMNTEAFF
TRBV4-2 CASSLPQGRLGGELFF
TRBV9 CASSVFGTDNSPLHF
TRBV13 CASPGRASRTEAFF
TRBV6-1 CASGDSLSGIGELFF
TRBV12-3/TRBV12-4 CASSPSGQGAGGYTF
TRBV7-8 CASSSAGTPYSNQPQHF
TRBV20-1 CSARDARTGGSGANVLTF
TRBV6-1 CASSEGQAQETQYF
TRBV30 CAWSVPDTEAFF
TRBV7-8 CASSFTGDKWGYTF
TRBV11-2 CAGSPNGQTYEQYF
TRBV20-1 CSARPPRDRGSYDQYF